These 27 T cell receptor beta chains were sequenced from one sample in a study of T cells in Graves' hyperthyroidism and ophthalmopathy. Researchers amplified the TCR beta CDR3 regions from RNA transcripts. The HTBI set primed first-round TCR CDR3 RT-PCR. One entry per CDR3 protein, called by TCRdb with MiXCR from the multiplex PCR reads. The sample records around 290,000 distinct CDR3 sequences, 13% being singletons. Input material: blood. These receptors were taken from a woman aged 30 to 39 with Graves' hyperthyroidism that later progressed to Graves' ophthalmopathy.

J is TRBJ1-6 and V is TRBV4-3; D ambiguous. CDR3 size: 16 residues. CDR1 is LGHNA and CDR2 is YSLEER in the germline V gene. V dropped 0 bases and J dropped 8 bases, with 14 bases sitting between them. CDR3: CASSQDEGTSDSPLHF. CDR3 sequence (DNA): TGCGCCAGCAGCCAAGATGAGGGAACATCGGATTCACCCCTCCACTTT.

This clonotype was seen at least ten times. This chain uses TRBV6-1 with TRBJ1-5; weak D call: TRBD1 (5 bases). CDR1 MNHNS and CDR2 SASEGT come from the germline V gene. V was shortened by 6 bases and J by 6 bases, with 21 bases between the two germline ends. The CDR3 covers 16 residues. CDR3 bases: TGTGCCAGCAGAAGATCGGGAGGGGTGGCGGGTCAGCCCCAGCATTTT. This translates into CASRRSGGVAGQPQHF.

The genes are TRBV6-9 and TRBJ2-2, with D possibly being TRBD1 or TRBD2 (5 bases each). The CDR3 contains 14 residues. V dropped 4 bases and J dropped 4 bases, with 10 bases sitting between them. Germline values: CDR1 MNHGY, CDR2 SVAAGI. CDR3 protein: CASSLGTSTGELFF. CDR3 DNA: TGTGCCAGCAGTTTAGGGACGAGCACCGGGGAGCTGTTTTTT.

The rearrangement joins TRBV19 to TRBJ1-1; possible D gene TRBD1, 5 bases. The CDR3 extends over 18 amino acids. Germline loops: CDR1 LNHDA, CDR2 SQIVND (reference sequence). Trimming pared 2 bases from V and 3 bases from J, leaving 22 bases between. CDR3 amino acids: CASSIFPPGSPGDTEAFF. In DNA form, the CDR3 reads TGTGCCAGTAGTATATTTCCACCAGGGTCCCCGGGGGACACTGAAGCTTTCTTT.

This clonotype was observed many times. CDR3 sequence: CASSYGYQETQYF. In DNA form, the CDR3 reads TGTGCCAGCAGTTATGGATACCAAGAGACCCAGTACTTC. J is TRBJ2-5 and V is TRBV2; D remains unclear. The V gene's germline CDR1 is SNHLY and CDR2 FYNNEI. This CDR3 is built from 13 residues. V dropped 5 bases and J dropped 0 bases, with 7 bases sitting between them.

This clonotype was recorded many times. This chain uses TRBV29-1 with TRBJ2-3; unclear D gene. Looked up from germline, CDR1 is SQVTM and CDR2 is ANQGSEA. The CDR3 runs to 11 residues. The V and J ends lost 5 bases and 2 bases respectively, with 5 bases between them. The CDR3 DNA reads as TGCAGCGTTACGGTCACAGATACGCAGTATTTT. This gives the protein CSVTVTDTQYF.

The table lists this clonotype with many counts. The chain has TRBV2 and TRBJ1-1, with TRBD1 matching over 9 bases. Looked up from germline, CDR1 is SNHLY and CDR2 is FYNNEI. J gave up 8 bases and V 4 bases, and 8 bases lay outside the gene matches. This CDR3 is built from 14 residues. The CDR3 region has the DNA TGTGCCAGCAGTGGACAGGGGGGACTTTCGGAAGCTTTCTTT. This sequence encodes CASSGQGGLSEAFF. The whole variable domain, remainder taken from reference TRBV2 and TRBJ1-1, is EPEVTQTPSHQVTQMGQEVILRCVPISNHLYFYWYRQILGQKVEFLVSFYNNEISEKSEIFDDQFSVERPDGSNFTLKIRSTKLEDSAMYFCASSGQGGLSEAFFGQGTRLTVV.

This clonotype was observed at least ten times. V usage is TRBV15 and J usage is TRBJ1-1, with D tentatively TRBD1 (6 bases). This CDR3 is 14 amino acids long. Looked up from germline, CDR1 is LNHNV and CDR2 is YYDKDF (reference sequence). With 0 bases removed from V and 4 bases from J, the gap between germline ends came to 9 bases. The CDR3 reads CATSRDIRGTEAFF. CDR3 nucleotides: TGTGCCACCAGCAGAGATATCAGGGGCACTGAAGCTTTCTTT.

This clonotype was counted many times. V gene TRBV7-2 combines with J gene TRBJ2-1, with D possibly being TRBD2 (8 bases). The germline CDR1 and CDR2 sequences are SGHTA and FQGNSA. This CDR3 has 15 amino acids. The V end was cut by 7 bases, the J end by 9 bases, with 22 bases between. The CDR3 spells CASTPAGGGDSEQFF. The CDR3 region has the DNA TGTGCCAGCACCCCGGCGGGAGGCGGGGACAGTGAGCAGTTCTTC.

The genes are TRBV4-2 and TRBJ2-1; D perhaps matches TRBD2 (5 bases). V lost 0 bases to trimming and J lost 0 bases, with 15 bases between them. The CDR3 is made up of 18 amino acids. CDR1 LGHNA and CDR2 YNFKEQ come from the germline V gene. CDR3 sequence reads: CASSQDPSGSGSYNEQFF. The CDR3 DNA reads TGTGCCAGCAGCCAAGATCCATCAGGCAGCGGCTCCTACAATGAGCAGTTCTTC.

The V gene is TRBV6-2 or TRBV6-3, the J gene TRBJ1-2; D gene unclear. Germline CDR1 and CDR2: MNHEY and SVGEGT. The V end was cut by 6 bases, the J end by 1 base, with 15 bases between. This CDR3 has 15 residues. DNA for the CDR3: TGTGCCAGCAGGGAGACCAGGAGCCATAACTATGGCTACACCTTC. This encodes CASRETRSHNYGYTF.

The sample holds a few counts of this clonotype. The genes are TRBV7-9 and TRBJ2-2; D tentatively fits TRBD1 or TRBD2 (5 bases each). Trimming pared 4 bases from V and 2 bases from J, leaving 23 bases between. CDR1 SEHNR and CDR2 FQNEAQ come from the germline V gene (reference sequence). The length of the CDR3 is 19 residues. The DNA for the CDR3 is TGTGCCAGCAGCTATCGGAAACTCCGGGACGCCCTAAACACCGGGGAGCTGTTTTTT. This encodes CASSYRKLRDALNTGELFF.

This clonotype has more than one count but fewer than ten. A read error may account for a junction end that differs from germline. The genes are TRBV5-1 and TRBJ2-7; TRBD2 aligns across 10 bases. Germline CDR1 SGHRS, CDR2 YFSETQ. The CDR3 has 18 residues. The CDR3 spells CVSSFLGIQREGNYEQYF. In nucleotides, the CDR3 is TGCGTCAGCAGCTTTCTTGGGATCCAGCGGGAGGGAAACTACGAGCAGTACTTC.

Turning to this clonotype: The junction does not match germline at one end; this may be a read error. The chain combines TRBV6-5 with TRBJ2-5; D possibly corresponds to TRBD2 (6 bases). Germline V CDR1 and CDR2: MNHEY, SVGAGI. This CDR3 spans 17 amino acids. Here the CDR3 reads CASSYSSGTGDKETQHF. The CDR3 DNA reads as TGTGCCAGCAGTTATTCCTCCGGGACTGGAGATAAAGAGACCCAGCACTTC.

This clonotype was seen at least ten times. The J gene is TRBJ2-1, the V gene TRBV30; tentatively, D is TRBD2 (7 bases). Germline CDR1 is GTSNPN and CDR2 is SVGIG (reference sequence). The V end lost 5 bases, the J end lost 0 bases, and 17 bases lay between the germline ends. This CDR3 has 16 amino acids. CDR3 bases: TGTGCCTGGGGCGGGCGGGGGCCTCGCTCCTACAATGAGCAGTTCTTC. Translation gives CAWGGRGPRSYNEQFF.

This rearrangement joins TRBV14 to TRBJ1-4, with a possible D match to TRBD1 (5 bases). Germline CDR1 SGHDN, CDR2 FVKESK. The V and J ends lost 4 bases and 8 bases respectively, with 14 bases between them. The CDR3 loop spans 14 amino acids. This CDR3 reads CASSPRDGSEKLFF. CDR3 in DNA: TGTGCCAGCAGCCCCAGGGATGGGTCAGAAAAACTGTTTTTT.

This clonotype was counted at least ten times. The chain combines TRBV28 with TRBJ2-7, with 10 positions matching TRBD1. In germline, CDR1 is MDHEN, CDR2 SYDVKM. With 6 bases clipped from V and 5 bases from J, the junction kept 10 bases outside the gene matches. This CDR3 is built from 15 residues. This chain's CDR3 is CASRAPGQGNHEQYF. Written as DNA, the CDR3 is TGTGCCAGCAGGGCCCCGGGACAGGGGAACCACGAGCAGTACTTC.

In this sample, this clonotype turned up many times. V is TRBV30 and J is TRBJ2-5, with D possibly TRBD2 on 6 matching bases. V lost 3 bases and J lost 5, with 10 bases in between. This CDR3 has 12 residues. The germline gives CDR1 GTSNPN, CDR2 SVGIG (reference sequence). The CDR3 DNA reads TGTGCCTGGAGGGACTACAGGGAGACCCAGTACTTC. This sequence encodes CAWRDYRETQYF.

This clonotype was detected ten times or more. This chain links TRBV9 with TRBJ2-3; D not resolved. V gave up 0 bases and J gave up 2 bases, with 7 bases separating them. The CDR3 sequence is 14 residues long. From germline, CDR1 is SGDLS and CDR2 YYNGEE. The CDR3, as DNA: TGTGCCAGCAGCGTAGTGGAGAACACAGATACGCAGTATTTT. It specifies CASSVVENTDTQYF.

This clonotype has ten or more counts. The CDR3 DNA follows: TGTGCCAGCACTTCCGGGACAGGGTGGTACGAGCAGTACTTC. Its protein is CASTSGTGWYEQYF. The V call is TRBV28, the J call TRBJ2-7, with TRBD1 identical over 9 bases. CDR3 size: 14 residues. Germline CDR1 and CDR2: MDHEN and SYDVKM. The V gene end was trimmed by 7 bases and the J gene end by 4 bases; junction bases not matched to a gene: 8.

This clonotype occurred many times. CDR3 bases: TGTGCCAGCAGTTTATTCATAGTCGGCGATGAGCAGTTCTTC. Encoded protein: CASSLFIVGDEQFF. This chain joins TRBV28 and TRBJ2-1; unclear D gene. V lost 1 base and J lost 8, with 12 bases in between. CDR1 MDHEN and CDR2 SYDVKM come from the germline V gene. This CDR3 contains 14 residues.

The table lists this clonotype with many counts. V is TRBV11-3 and J is TRBJ2-7; D is possibly TRBD1 (5 bases). Germline V gives CDR1 SGHNT, CDR2 YENEEA. This CDR3 contains 11 residues. Trimming removed 6 bases at V and 5 bases at J, with 8 bases between. In DNA, the CDR3 is TGTGCCAGCAGTGACAGCAACGAGCAGTACTTC. This codes for CASSDSNEQYF.

This clonotype was picked up many times. The V and J genes are TRBV2 and TRBJ1-5, with no clear D. The CDR3 has 15 amino acids. Germline-derived CDR1 and CDR2 are SNHLY and FYNNEI. V was trimmed by 6 bases and J by 0 bases, leaving 12 bases between them. CDR3 in amino acids: CASRVQYDSNQPQHF. The CDR3 DNA follows: TGTGCCAGCAGGGTCCAGTATGATAGCAATCAGCCCCAGCATTTT.

This clonotype appeared a few times. The V call is TRBV3-1, the J call TRBJ2-3; D might be TRBD1 (6 bases). CDR3 length equals 20 residues. CDR1 and CDR2 (germline): LGHDT, YNNKEL (reference sequence). The V end was cut by 0 bases, the J end by 1 base, with 23 bases between. This CDR3 is CASSQDFQRQAGIGTDTQYF. Here the CDR3 DNA reads TGTGCCAGCAGCCAAGATTTTCAGAGACAGGCAGGGATCGGCACAGATACGCAGTATTTT.

The chain is built from TRBV5-4 and TRBJ2-1, with a weak D call TRBD2 (6 bases). The length of the CDR3 is 17 residues. V dropped 4 bases and J dropped 7 bases, with 24 bases sitting between them. Germline V gene lookup returns CDR1 SGHNT and CDR2 YYREEE (reference sequence). The CDR3 protein is CASSPPEREPTSNEQFF. The CDR3 DNA sequence: TGTGCCAGCAGCCCCCCCGAACGGGAGCCGACTTCGAATGAGCAGTTCTTC.

The table lists this clonotype with many counts. The chain couples TRBV4-3 to TRBJ1-6; D possibly corresponds to TRBD1 (5 bases). V was shortened by 0 bases and J by 8 bases, with 17 bases between the two germline ends. The CDR3 loop spans 17 amino acids. Per germline, CDR1 LGHNA and CDR2 YSLEER. The CDR3 coding sequence is TGCGCCAGCAGCCAAGATTATCGTGGACACGGATATTCACCCCTCCACTTT. Translated, it gives CASSQDYRGHGYSPLHF.

CDR3: CATSRPYGGAKETQYF. CDR3 coding DNA: TGTGCCACCAGCAGACCTTATGGGGGGGCGAAAGAGACCCAGTACTTC. This chain uses TRBV15 with TRBJ2-5; TRBD2 might be the D (7 bases). V shed 2 bases and J shed 3 bases, with 16 bases lying between them. The CDR3 runs 16 residues. Germline loops: CDR1 LNHNV, CDR2 YYDKDF (reference sequence).